Below are 23 T cell receptor beta chains sequenced from a single sample in a study of vaccination and CD4 T cells after COVID-19. Oncomine TCR Beta short-read sequencing was applied to DNA from cultured CD4+ T cells. TCRdb processed the PCR reads anew with MiXCR; each CDR3 protein has one entry. The table shows some 7,300 distinct CDR3 sequences, with 35% to 45% occurring only once. These TCRs' antigens remain unknown. Treatment specified: 10-day PBMC culture with coronavirus spike peptide pools or control peptides (ViraFEST assay). Gathered ahead of the COVID-19 pandemic (2011-2018) were the CD4+ T cells of the unexposed donor. Material for sequencing was CD4+ T cells from blood, cultured in vitro. These receptors were obtained from a human donor in good health.

The V call is TRBV29-1, the J call TRBJ1-1, with no clear D. The CDR3 length is 13 residues. V lost 0 bases and J 1 base, leaving 6 bases between the germline ends. Germline CDR1 reads SQVTM; CDR2 reads ANQGSEA. DNA for the CDR3: TGCAGCGTTGAAGAACACCCGAACACTGAAGCTTTCTTT. The encoded protein is CSVEEHPNTEAFF.

This sequence joins TRBV6-1 and TRBJ2-7, with TRBD1 matching over 7 bases. Trimming cost V 5 bases and J 4 bases; bases outside gene matches: 11. Germline lookup yields CDR1 MNHNS and CDR2 SASEGT. The CDR3 length is 15 residues. The CDR3, as DNA: TGTGCCAGCAGTCCTCCCGGGACAGACCAATACGAGCAGTACTTC. Translated: CASSPPGTDQYEQYF.

A note on this clonotype: Compared with germline, one end of the junction differs, possibly owing to a read error. The V and J genes are TRBV7-9 and TRBJ1-2, with D perhaps TRBD1 (6 bases). From germline, CDR1 is SEHNR and CDR2 FQNEAQ (reference sequence). This CDR3 region has 14 residues. The CDR3 nucleotides are TGTGTCAGCAGCGGTACAGGGTCCAACTATGGCTACACCTTC. It encodes CVSSGTGSNYGYTF.

V gene TRBV7-3 combines with J gene TRBJ2-2; perhaps TRBD1 as D (6 bases). Deletions cut 5 bases from V and 6 bases from J, with 13 bases between. Germline assignment: CDR1 SGHTA and CDR2 FQGTGA. The CDR3 is 14 residues long. The CDR3 DNA reads as TGTGCCAGCAGCCCAGGGGCCGCTTCCGGGGAGCTGTTTTTT. This encodes CASSPGAASGELFF.

This clonotype was detected a few times. V and J are TRBV7-3 and TRBJ2-3; 10 bases are shared with TRBD2. This CDR3 has 13 residues. The junction had 5 bases not matched to a gene; V was cut back by 5 bases and J by 9 bases. Per germline, CDR1 SGHTA and CDR2 FQGTGA. CDR3 bases: TGTGCCAGCAGCCCTGTAGCGGGAGGCACGCAGTATTTT. It encodes CASSPVAGGTQYF.

The chain carries TRBV19 and TRBJ1-2; 8 bases map to TRBD1. CDR3 length equals 14 residues. Germline CDR1 LNHDA, CDR2 SQIVND (reference sequence). Germline trimming cut 4 bases from V and 5 bases from J; bases unmatched to any gene: 6. CDR3 region: CASSNPGQEYGYTF. In DNA, the CDR3 is TGTGCCAGTAGTAATCCGGGACAGGAATATGGCTACACCTTC.

This clonotype has more than one count but fewer than ten. The CDR3, as DNA: TGCAGTGCTACAATACAGGGAATCTATAATTCACCCCTCCACTTT. It is translated as CSATIQGIYNSPLHF. The chain couples TRBV20-1 to TRBJ1-6; possible D gene TRBD1, 6 bases. Germline CDR1 reads DFQATT; CDR2 reads SNEGSKA (reference sequence). CDR3 length: 15 amino acids. With 4 bases removed from V and 3 bases from J, the gap between germline ends came to 13 bases.

This chain connects TRBV30 to TRBJ2-3; either TRBD1 or TRBD2 may fit D (6 bases each). CDR3 length: 14 residues. Germline CDR1 is GTSNPN and CDR2 is SVGIG (reference sequence). The CDR3 here is CAVLGAGSTDTQYF. CDR3 nucleotides: TGTGCGGTGCTGGGGGCGGGGAGCACAGATACGCAGTATTTT. Variable domain in full (rest from reference TRBV30 and TRBJ2-3): SQTIHQWPATLVQPVGSPLSLECTVEGTSNPNLYWYRQAAGRGLQLLFYSVGIGQISSEVPQNLSASRPQDRQFILSSKKLLLSDSGFYLCAVLGAGSTDTQYFGPGTRLTVL.

The chain joins TRBV27 to TRBJ1-3; no firm D call. Trimming pared 4 bases from V and 0 bases from J, leaving 7 bases between. Germline V gene sequence: CDR1 MNHEY, CDR2 SMNVEV (reference sequence). This CDR3 is built from 14 residues. CDR3 DNA sequence: TGTGCCAGCAGTTCCGACGGCTCTGGAAACACCATATATTTT. As protein: CASSSDGSGNTIYF.

This clonotype was seen a handful of times. V is TRBV10-3 and J is TRBJ1-6; D gene unclear. V was pared by 6 bases and J by 5 bases, with 11 bases between. The CDR3 length is 14 residues. Germline V CDR1 and CDR2: ENHRY, SYGVKD. The CDR3 DNA sequence: TGTGCCATCAGGGACCTCACGGATAATTCACCCCTCCACTTT. Residues: CAIRDLTDNSPLHF.

This sequence joins TRBV20-1 and TRBJ2-3, with D possibly called TRBD1 or TRBD2 (6 bases each). V dropped 6 bases and J dropped 9 bases, with 13 bases sitting between them. Germline CDR1 and CDR2: DFQATT and SNEGSKA (reference sequence). The CDR3 covers 11 residues. The CDR3 reads CSARRGVTQYF. DNA for the CDR3: TGCAGTGCCCGGAGGGGGGTCACGCAGTATTTT.

The V gene is TRBV6-1, the J gene TRBJ1-1; 9 bases match TRBD1. This CDR3 contains 14 residues. Germline V gene sequence: CDR1 MNHNS, CDR2 SASEGT. Losses at the gene ends were 4 bases for V and 5 bases for J; bases not matched to a gene: 5. CDR3 nucleotides: TGTGCCAGCAGTGGTCAAGGACAGGGGACTGAAGCTTTCTTT. Protein product: CASSGQGQGTEAFF.

By its share, this clonotype is medium-sized. The V call is TRBV7-2, the J call TRBJ2-1, with 7 bases fitting TRBD2. From germline, CDR1 is SGHTA and CDR2 FQGNSA. V shed 5 bases, J shed 5 bases, and the junction held 12 bases outside the gene matches. This CDR3 region has 16 residues. This CDR3 is CASSPFRGDPNNEQFF. The CDR3 nucleotides read TGTGCCAGCAGCCCATTTCGGGGGGACCCAAACAATGAGCAGTTCTTC.

The V gene is TRBV7-2, the J gene TRBJ2-1; 8 nucleotides agree with TRBD2. The J segment lost 9 bases and the V segment lost 4 bases, leaving 17 bases of the junction unmatched. The CDR3 has 17 amino acids. Germline V gene sequence: CDR1 SGHTA, CDR2 FQGNSA. This chain's CDR3 is CASSYGRAGAGPGEQFF. The DNA of the CDR3 is TGTGCCAGCAGCTACGGGAGGGCGGGGGCCGGTCCCGGTGAGCAGTTCTTC.

This clonotype occurred a few times. The chain is built from TRBV20-1 and TRBJ2-2; D is perhaps TRBD1 (5 bases). CDR1 and CDR2 from the germline V gene are DFQATT and SNEGSKA (reference sequence). CDR3 length: 15 amino acids. V was clipped by 6 bases and J by 2 bases, with 16 bases between them. Here the CDR3 reads CSAKTTGINTGELFF. CDR3 coding DNA: TGCAGTGCCAAAACTACAGGAATCAACACCGGGGAGCTGTTTTTT.

The V and J genes are TRBV7-9 and TRBJ1-2, with a tentative D call TRBD1 (5 bases). CDR3 length: 15 residues. Trimming took off 1 base at V and 6 bases at J, with 15 bases between the two ends. Germline CDR1 reads SEHNR; CDR2 reads FQNEAQ (reference sequence). CDR3 in amino acids: CASSLGGSGVNGYTF. The CDR3 DNA reads TGTGCCAGCAGCTTAGGCGGTTCGGGGGTTAATGGCTACACCTTC.

This clonotype was seen a few times. The chain has TRBV15 and TRBJ1-3; D remains ambiguous. The CDR3 runs to 15 residues. CDR1 is LNHNV, CDR2 YYDKDF, per germline (reference sequence). V was clipped by 4 bases and J by 0 bases, with 10 bases between them. CDR3 protein: CATSKAASSGNTIYF. DNA of the CDR3: TGTGCCACCAGCAAGGCGGCGAGCTCTGGAAACACCATATATTTT.

This clonotype was seen more than once but under ten times. The V gene is TRBV19, the J gene TRBJ1-1; 9 bases map to TRBD1. V dropped 6 bases and J dropped 5; count of bases not matched to a gene: 4. The CDR3 covers 13 residues. Germline V gene data show CDR1 as LNHDA and CDR2 as SQIVND (reference sequence). This chain's CDR3 is CASSSGQGTEAFF. CDR3 nucleotides: TGTGCCAGTAGCTCGGGACAGGGAACTGAAGCTTTCTTT.

This clonotype has a handful of counts. The J gene is TRBJ1-2, the V gene TRBV7-3; tentatively, D is TRBD1 (5 bases). Germline assignment: CDR1 SGHTA and CDR2 FQGTGA. The V gene lost 1 base and the J gene lost 4 bases, with 10 bases spanning the gap. This CDR3 is 14 amino acids long. The DNA of the CDR3 is TGTGCCAGCAGCTTAAGCCGGGACGGCTATGGCTACACCTTC. The encoded protein is CASSLSRDGYGYTF.

The chain is built from TRBV10-3 and TRBJ2-3; 8 bases match TRBD2. This CDR3 spans 13 amino acids. The V and J ends lost 8 bases and 3 bases, in that order; junction bases with no gene match: 4. From germline, CDR1 is ENHRY and CDR2 SYGVKD. CDR3 in DNA: TGTGCCATCGAGGCGGGGGGAACAGATACGCAGTATTTT. It codes for CAIEAGGTDTQYF.

This rearrangement joins TRBV28 to TRBJ1-5, with TRBD1 matching over 11 bases. Germline values: CDR1 MDHEN, CDR2 SYDVKM. V shed 5 bases, J shed 5 bases, and the junction held 5 bases outside the gene matches. This CDR3 contains 15 residues. CDR3 amino acids: CASSLDRGRDQPQHF. Written as DNA, the CDR3 is TGTGCCAGCAGTCTGGACAGGGGGCGGGATCAGCCCCAGCATTTT.

The sample holds a few counts of this clonotype. The CDR3 spells CASSFSRQSLSHNSPLHF. CDR3 bases: TGTGCCAGCAGTTTCTCTCGACAGAGCCTATCCCATAATTCACCCCTCCACTTT. V gene TRBV27 combines with J gene TRBJ1-6; a possible D gene is TRBD1 (5 bases). Between the trimmed V and J ends, which lost 3 bases and 5 bases, there was a span of 20 bases. This CDR3 has 18 residues. CDR1 is MNHEY and CDR2 is SMNVEV in the germline V gene (reference sequence).

This clonotype was recorded a few times. The chain joins TRBV7-6 to TRBJ2-6; D is undetermined. The V gene lost 0 bases and the J gene lost 3 bases, with 0 bases spanning the gap. The CDR3 is 13 residues long. The V gene's germline CDR1 is SGHVS and CDR2 FNYEAQ. The CDR3 DNA is TGTGCCAGCAGCTTAGCTGGGGCCAACGTCCTGACTTTC. It is translated as CASSLAGANVLTF.